One sample yielded the 9 T cell receptor beta chains listed below, sequenced in a study of cytotoxic CD8 clonotypes in ibrutinib-treated CLL. The protocol was immunoSEQ multiplex PCR, while the TCRdb copy is restricted to in-frame clones and leaves out a portion. The table shows tens of thousands of clones, with 90% occurring only once. This sample comprised PBMCs, obtained after 12 months of ibrutinib treatment. The receptor set was obtained from a human donor with chronic lymphocytic leukemia.

V and J are TRBV11-2 and TRBJ1-4; D possibly corresponds to TRBD1 (6 bases). This CDR3 is built from 12 residues. Trimming removed 7 bases at V and 6 bases at J, with 9 bases between. Germline assignment: CDR1 SGHAT and CDR2 FQNNGV. This chain's CDR3 is CASKGHDEKLFF. As DNA, the CDR3 is TGTGCCAGCAAGGGACATGATGAAAAACTGTTTTTT.

This clone was seen only a few times. The chain uses TRBV5-1 and TRBJ2-5, with D possibly being TRBD1 (6 bases). In germline, CDR1 is SGHRS, CDR2 YFSETQ. CDR3 length: 15 amino acids. The ends were cut back, 4 bases at V and 2 bases at J, with 15 bases in the middle. CDR3: CASSVTPGTQETQYF. The CDR3 DNA reads TGCGCCAGCAGCGTCACACCTGGGACACAAGAGACCCAGTACTTC.

This chain uses TRBV4-3 with TRBJ2-7, with 8 bases that match TRBD1. The CDR3 has 14 amino acids. In germline, CDR1 is LGHNA, CDR2 YSLEER. With 3 bases clipped from V and 6 bases from J, the junction kept 7 bases outside the gene matches. DNA of the CDR3: TGCGCCAGCAGCCAGAGACAGGGGTCGACCGAGCAGTACTTC. This translates into CASSQRQGSTEQYF.

The chain carries TRBV2 and TRBJ1-1, with a possible D match to TRBD1 (6 bases). Germline V lookup: CDR1 SNHLY, CDR2 FYNNEI. The CDR3 length is 15 residues. V was cut by 6 bases and J by 0 bases, with 14 bases left in between. The CDR3 here is CASSAGHNMNTEAFF. CDR3 sequence (DNA): TGTGCCAGCAGCGCGGGACACAACATGAACACTGAAGCTTTCTTT.

CDR3 amino acids: CASSAPRGNEQFF. The CDR3 coding sequence is TGTGCCAGCAGCGCCCCCCGCGGCAATGAGCAGTTCTTC. This chain joins TRBV9 and TRBJ2-1; unclear D gene. Germline V gives CDR1 SGDLS, CDR2 YYNGEE. CDR3 length: 13 residues. Trimming shortened V by 3 bases and J by 6 bases, and 10 bases separated the two germline ends.

There are a few counts of this clone. J is TRBJ2-7 and V is TRBV27, with D possibly matching TRBD2 (7 bases). The CDR3 has 14 amino acids. Trimming pared 10 bases from V and 3 bases from J, leaving 19 bases between. Germline CDR1 MNHEY, CDR2 SMNVEV (reference sequence). CDR3 sequence: CATRGGAGGYEQYF. The CDR3 region has the DNA TGTGCCACCCGAGGGGGGGCGGGCGGCTACGAGCAGTACTTC.

The chain uses TRBV6-6 and TRBJ2-7, with D possibly TRBD1 on 5 matching bases. The germline V gene has CDR1 MNHNY and CDR2 SVGAGI (reference sequence). CDR3 length equals 16 residues. V lost 6 bases and J 6 bases, leaving 24 bases between the germline ends. The CDR3 reads CASSSRTLQVLAEQYF. The CDR3 nucleotides are TGTGCCAGCAGCTCACGAACCTTACAGGTGTTGGCCGAGCAGTACTTC.

This chain uses TRBV6-6 with TRBJ1-1, with D possibly being TRBD1 (6 bases). The CDR3 sequence is 16 residues long. CDR1 and CDR2 from the germline V gene are MNHNY and SVGAGI (reference sequence). V lost 5 bases, J lost 0 bases, and 16 bases lay in between. CDR3 sequence: CASSPGQLRLNTEAFF. The CDR3 DNA reads as TGTGCCAGCAGTCCTGGACAGTTAAGGTTGAACACTGAAGCTTTCTTT.

The V and J genes are TRBV7-9 and TRBJ2-1; no definite D call. V was shortened by 5 bases and J by 6 bases, with 5 bases between the two germline ends. Per the germline V gene, CDR1 is SEHNR and CDR2 is FQNEAQ (reference sequence). The CDR3 consists of 11 residues. CDR3 bases: TGTGCCAGCAGCGCGACCAATGAGCAGTTCTTC. It is translated as CASSATNEQFF.